This T cell receptor (beta chain) is drawn from a study of response to subunit inactivated influenza vaccine. General study results and limits: Authors suggested few new T cells are recruited by each seasonal influenza vaccination.

This clonotype was counted only a few times. Antigen unknown. A single record per CDR3 protein comes from TCRdb applying MiXCR to the RT-PCR reads. The table has roughly 700,000 distinct CDR3 sequences, about 15% seen once; the top ten hold roughly 6.4%. Between the trimmed V and J ends, which lost 5 bases and 2 bases, there was a span of 14 bases. In germline, CDR1 is DFQATT, CDR2 SNEGSKA (reference sequence). The CDR3 loop spans 14 amino acids. The chain combines TRBV20-1 with TRBJ2-3; D not resolved. The TCR comes from a man in his forties or fifties who received an inactivated influenza vaccine. Sequences were derived from PBMCs from blood, sampled 14 days before vaccination. The CDR3 loop reads CSAASPWVTDTQYF. CDR3 DNA: TGCAGTGCTGCCAGCCCTTGGGTCACAGATACGCAGTATTTT.